This T cell receptor beta chain is from a study of post-analysis software for immune sequencing data. Notes on the study in general: Multiple sclerosis patients showed significantly lower normalized Chao1 diversity than controls did.

Each TCR beta cDNA library carried unique molecular identifiers. There were about 0.85 to 10 million T cells, and 400,000 to 650,000 cDNA molecules came from them. TCRdb reprocessed the PCR reads with MiXCR, giving one entry per CDR3 protein. The sample comprises about 570,000 distinct CDR3 sequences, around a third of which are singletons, and around 5.9% rests with the top ten. This clonotype was observed a few times. The antigen is unknown. This TCR was recovered from a girl younger than 18 with multiple sclerosis. What was sequenced was blood.

CDR3 DNA: TGTGCCAGCAGTGAGTTTTTTGCTAACTATGGCTACACCTTC. Translating gives CASSEFFANYGYTF. V gene TRBV2 combines with J gene TRBJ1-2, with D hard to call. Germline V gives CDR1 SNHLY, CDR2 FYNNEI. V lost 3 bases to trimming and J lost 0 bases, with 8 bases between them. The CDR3 totals 14 residues.